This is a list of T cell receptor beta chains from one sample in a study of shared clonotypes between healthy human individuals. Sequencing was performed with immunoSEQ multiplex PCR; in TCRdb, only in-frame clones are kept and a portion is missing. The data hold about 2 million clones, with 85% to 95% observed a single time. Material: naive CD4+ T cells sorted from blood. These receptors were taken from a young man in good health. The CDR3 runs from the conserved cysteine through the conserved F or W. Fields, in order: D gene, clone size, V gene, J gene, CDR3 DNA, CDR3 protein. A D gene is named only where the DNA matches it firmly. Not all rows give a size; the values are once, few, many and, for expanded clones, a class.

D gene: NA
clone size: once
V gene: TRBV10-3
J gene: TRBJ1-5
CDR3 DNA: TGTGCCATCAGCCCCCAGGGTGATCAGCCCCAGCATTTT
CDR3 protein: CAISPQGDQPQHF

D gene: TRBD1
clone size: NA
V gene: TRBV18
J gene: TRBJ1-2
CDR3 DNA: TGTGCCAGCTCAGGGACAGGGGTTGGCTACACCTTC
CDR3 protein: CASSGTGVGYTF

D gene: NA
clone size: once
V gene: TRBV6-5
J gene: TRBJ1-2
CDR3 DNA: TGTGCCACCTCATGGGTCGGAGGCTACACCTTC
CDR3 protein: CATSWVGGYTF

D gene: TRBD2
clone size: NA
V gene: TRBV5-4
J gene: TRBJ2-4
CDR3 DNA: TGTGCCAGCAGCCCAACTAGCGGGGGGGCTGAAAACATTCAGTACTTC
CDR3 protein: CASSPTSGGAENIQYF

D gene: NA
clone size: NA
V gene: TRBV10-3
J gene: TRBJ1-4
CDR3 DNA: TGTGCCACATCGGGACCGAATAATGAAAAACTGTTTTTT
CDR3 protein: CATSGPNNEKLFF

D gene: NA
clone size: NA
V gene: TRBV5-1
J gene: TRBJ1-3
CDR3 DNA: TGCGCCAGCAGCTTGGATACAGCGAGGGACACCATATATTTT
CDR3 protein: CASSLDTARDTIYF

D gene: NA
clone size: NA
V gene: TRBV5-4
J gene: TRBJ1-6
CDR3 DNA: TGTGCCAGCAGCCGGGACTATAATTCACCCCTCCACTTT
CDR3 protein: CASSRDYNSPLHF

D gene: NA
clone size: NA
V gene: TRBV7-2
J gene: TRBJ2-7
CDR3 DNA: TGTGCCAGCAGCTTAGCGGTAGGGTACGAGCAGTGCTTC
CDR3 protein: CASSLAVGYEQCF

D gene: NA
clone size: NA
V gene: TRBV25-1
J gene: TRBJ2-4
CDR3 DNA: TGTGCCAGCAGTGGCGGACAGAATGATATAAACATTCAGTACTTC
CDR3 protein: CASSGGQNDINIQYF

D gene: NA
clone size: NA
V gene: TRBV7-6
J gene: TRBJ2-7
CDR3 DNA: TGTGCCAGCAGCTTAGGAGGGGTTTACGAGCAGTACTTC
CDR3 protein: CASSLGGVYEQYF

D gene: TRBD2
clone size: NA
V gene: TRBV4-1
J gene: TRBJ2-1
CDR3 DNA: TGCGCCAGCAGCCAAATTGGGCTAGCGGGAGACGAGCAGTTCTTC
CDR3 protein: CASSQIGLAGDEQFF

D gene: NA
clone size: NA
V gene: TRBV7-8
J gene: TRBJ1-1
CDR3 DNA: TGTGCCAGCAGCTTAGGATCGAACACTGAAGCTTTCTTT
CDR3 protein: CASSLGSNTEAFF

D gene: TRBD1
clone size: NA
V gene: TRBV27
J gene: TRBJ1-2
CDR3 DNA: TGTGCCAGCAGTTTCCGCGACAGGGCGGGCTATGGCTACACCTTC
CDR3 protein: CASSFRDRAGYGYTF

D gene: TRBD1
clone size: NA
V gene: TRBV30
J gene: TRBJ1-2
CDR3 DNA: TGTGCCTGGCTGGGACAGGGGGCGCAAAACTATGGCTACACCTTC
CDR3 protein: CAWLGQGAQNYGYTF

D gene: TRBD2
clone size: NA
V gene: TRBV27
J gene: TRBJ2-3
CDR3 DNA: TGTGCCACCAAATCTAGCGGGGGGGCCGGAGATACGCAGTATTTT
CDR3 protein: CATKSSGGAGDTQYF

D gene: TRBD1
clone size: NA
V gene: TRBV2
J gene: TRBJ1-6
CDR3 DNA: TGTGCCAGTACCGGGACAGCCAATTCACCCCTCCACTTT
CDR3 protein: CASTGTANSPLHF

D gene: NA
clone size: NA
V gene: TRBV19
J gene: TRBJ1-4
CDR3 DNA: TGTGCCAGTAGTGAGGCCCCTACCTTCTTTATGCTGTTTTTT
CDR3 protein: CASSEAPTFFMLFF

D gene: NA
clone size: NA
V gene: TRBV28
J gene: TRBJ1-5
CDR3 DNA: TGTGCCTTAACGACCGGCAATCAGCCCCAGCATTTT
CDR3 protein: CALTTGNQPQHF

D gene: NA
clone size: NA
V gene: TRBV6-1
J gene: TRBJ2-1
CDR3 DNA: TGTGCCAGCCGACTGACCGGGGGCGGACCAGTTGAGCAGTTCTTC
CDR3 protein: CASRLTGGGPVEQFF

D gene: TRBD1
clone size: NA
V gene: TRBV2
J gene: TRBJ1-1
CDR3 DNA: TGTGCCAGCAGGTGGGACAGGGGCACTGAAGCTTTCTTT
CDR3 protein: CASRWDRGTEAFF

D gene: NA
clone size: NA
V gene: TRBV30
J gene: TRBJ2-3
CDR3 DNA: TGTGCCTGGAGTCTTTACGCAGATACGCAGTATTTT
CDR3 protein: CAWSLYADTQYF

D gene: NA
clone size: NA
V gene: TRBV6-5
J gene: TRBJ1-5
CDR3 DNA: TGTGCCACCTCGAGGGGGGGGAATGGGGATCAGCCCCAGCATTTT
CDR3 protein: CATSRGGNGDQPQHF

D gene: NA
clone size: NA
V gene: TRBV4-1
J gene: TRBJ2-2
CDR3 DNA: TGCGCCAGCAGAGTAACAGTCCACGCGAACACCGGGGAGCTGTTTTTT
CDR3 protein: CASRVTVHANTGELFF

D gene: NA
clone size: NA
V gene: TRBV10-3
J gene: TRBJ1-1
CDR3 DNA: TGTGCCATCAGTGATACAACAGGGACCACTGAAGCTTTCTTT
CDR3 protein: CAISDTTGTTEAFF

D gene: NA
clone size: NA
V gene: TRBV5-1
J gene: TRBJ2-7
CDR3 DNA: TGCGCCAGCAGCTTGGGGTCAGGGGCTTCCTCCTACGAGCAGTACTTC
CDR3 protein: CASSLGSGASSYEQYF

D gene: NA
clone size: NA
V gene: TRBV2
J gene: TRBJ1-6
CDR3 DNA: TGTGCCAGCCGAGACAGTTATAATTCACCCCTCCACTTT
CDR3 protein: CASRDSYNSPLHF

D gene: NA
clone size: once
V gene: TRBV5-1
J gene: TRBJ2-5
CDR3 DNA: TGCGCCAGCAGCTCTGGGCAAGCCCAAGAGACCCAGTACTTC
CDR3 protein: CASSSGQAQETQYF

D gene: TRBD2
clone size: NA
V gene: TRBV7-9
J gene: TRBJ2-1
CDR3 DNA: TGTGCCAGCAGCTTAGGGCGACTAGCGGGAGGCCCCTACAATGAGCAGTTCTTC
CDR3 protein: CASSLGRLAGGPYNEQFF

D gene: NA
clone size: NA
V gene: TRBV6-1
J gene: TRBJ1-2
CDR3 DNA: TGTGCCAGCAGTGGATATCCGGGACCGAACTATGGCTACACCTTC
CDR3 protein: CASSGYPGPNYGYTF

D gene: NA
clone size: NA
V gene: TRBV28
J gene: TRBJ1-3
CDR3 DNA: TGTGCCAGCAGTTTGACGACAACTTTACGAAACACCATATATTTT
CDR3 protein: CASSLTTTLRNTIYF

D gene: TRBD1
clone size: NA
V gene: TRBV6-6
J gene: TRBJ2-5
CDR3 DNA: TGTGCCAGCAGACTACGGACAGGAGGTCGGGAGACCCAGTACTTC
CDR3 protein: CASRLRTGGRETQYF

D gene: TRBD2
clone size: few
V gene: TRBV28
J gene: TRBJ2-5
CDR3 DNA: TGTGCCAGCAGTTTAGCGGGGGGACAAGAGACCCAGTACTTC
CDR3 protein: CASSLAGGQETQYF

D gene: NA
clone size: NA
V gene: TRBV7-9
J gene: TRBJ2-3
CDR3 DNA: TGTGCCAGCAGCTGGGCCAGCACTAGCACAGATACGCAGTATTTT
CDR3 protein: CASSWASTSTDTQYF

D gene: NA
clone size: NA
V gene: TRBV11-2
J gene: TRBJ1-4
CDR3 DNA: TGTGCCAGCAGCTTAGTCGGCGGCGGTGGCCCTACTAATGAAAAACTGTTTTTT
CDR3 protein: CASSLVGGGGPTNEKLFF

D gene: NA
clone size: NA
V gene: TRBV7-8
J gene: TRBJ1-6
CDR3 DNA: TGTGCCAGCAGCTTAGTAGGGGGGGGAAATTCACCCCTCCACTTT
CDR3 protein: CASSLVGGGNSPLHF

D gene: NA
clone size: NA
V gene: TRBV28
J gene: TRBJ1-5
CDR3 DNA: TGTGCCAGCAGTTTATCTCGGCAGGGTAGCAATCAGCCCCAGCATTTT
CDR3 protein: CASSLSRQGSNQPQHF

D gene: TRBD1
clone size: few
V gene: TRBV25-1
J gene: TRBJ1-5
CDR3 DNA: TGTGCCAGCAGAGGGGGAGGGGGCAGTCAGCCCCAGCATTTT
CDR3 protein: CASRGGGGSQPQHF

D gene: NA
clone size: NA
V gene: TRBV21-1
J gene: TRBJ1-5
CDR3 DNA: TGTGCCAGCAGCACACAGACAGGGGAATTAAGCAATCAGCCCCAGCATTTT
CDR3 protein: CASSTQTGELSNQPQHF

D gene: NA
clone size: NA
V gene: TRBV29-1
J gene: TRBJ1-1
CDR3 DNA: TGCAGCGTTGAAGTCCAGGCTTCCAACACTGAAGCTTTCTTT
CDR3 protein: CSVEVQASNTEAFF

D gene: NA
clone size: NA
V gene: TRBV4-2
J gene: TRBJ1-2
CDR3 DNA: TGTGCCAGCAGCCAAGATCTAGGGAAGGGCTACACCTTC
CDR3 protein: CASSQDLGKGYTF

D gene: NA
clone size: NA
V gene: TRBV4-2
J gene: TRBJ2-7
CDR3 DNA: TGTGCCAGCAGCGGAATCGGGGATCCCTACGAGCAGTACTTC
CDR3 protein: CASSGIGDPYEQYF

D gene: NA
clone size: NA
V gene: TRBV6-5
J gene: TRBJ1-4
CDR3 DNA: TGTGCCAGCAGTTACGGAGGGGTTGATGAAAAACTGTTTTTT
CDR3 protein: CASSYGGVDEKLFF

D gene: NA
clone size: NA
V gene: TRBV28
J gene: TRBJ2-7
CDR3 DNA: TGTGCCAGCAGTTTATGGGCACAGCTCTACGAGCAGTACTTC
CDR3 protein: CASSLWAQLYEQYF

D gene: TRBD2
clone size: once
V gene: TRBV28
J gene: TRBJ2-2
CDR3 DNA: TGTGCCAGCAGCCCGGGAGCAGCGGGGTCCGGGGAGCTGTTTTTT
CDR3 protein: CASSPGAAGSGELFF

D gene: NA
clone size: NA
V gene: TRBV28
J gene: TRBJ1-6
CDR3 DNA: TGTGCCAGCAGTCGTCAGGGTTCCCTGGGGAGCTCCTATAATTCACCCCTCCACTTT
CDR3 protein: CASSRQGSLGSSYNSPLHF

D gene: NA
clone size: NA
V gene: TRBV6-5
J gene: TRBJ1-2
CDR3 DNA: TGTGCCAGCAGGCCGGACGCGGGCCTTTATGGCTACACCTTC
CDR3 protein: CASRPDAGLYGYTF